Below are 30 T cell receptor beta chains sequenced from a single sample in a study of beta chain features in type 1 diabetes. Reverse transcribing all isolated RNA meant expressed TCRB transcripts were sequenced. Generated by immunoSEQ multiplex PCR, the TCRdb table keeps only in-frame clones and is missing some. This table has about 230,000 clones, 7.5% to 10% appearing once. Sample: naive CD4+ T cells from blood. The receptors originated from a woman under 30 in good health.

This clone was counted between two and nine times. The V call is TRBV7-9, the J call TRBJ2-1, with no clear D. The CDR3 consists of 14 residues. The germline gives CDR1 SEHNR, CDR2 FQNEAQ (reference sequence). Trimming removed 2 bases at V and 6 bases at J, with 11 bases between. The CDR3 here is CASSLSRSINEQFF. CDR3 sequence (DNA): TGTGCCAGCAGCTTAAGTCGGTCTATCAATGAGCAGTTCTTC.

This clone has a handful of counts. V usage is TRBV19 and J usage is TRBJ1-1; D call uncertain. Trimming removed 6 bases from V and 1 base from J, with 6 bases in between. The CDR3 is 12 residues long. Germline assignment: CDR1 LNHDA and CDR2 SQIVND (reference sequence). CDR3: CASRGRNTEAFF. For the CDR3, the DNA is TGTGCCAGTAGGGGCCGGAACACTGAAGCTTTCTTT.

This clone was detected a few times. The CDR3 nucleotides read TGTGCCAGCAGTTTCGGCCGGAGGACAGATACGCAGTATTTT. Encoded protein: CASSFGRRTDTQYF. The genes are TRBV27 and TRBJ2-3, with a weak D call TRBD2 (5 bases). This CDR3 contains 14 residues. Trimming removed 3 bases from V and 3 bases from J, with 10 bases in between. The germline V gene encodes CDR1 MNHEY and CDR2 SMNVEV (reference sequence).

This clone was counted a few times. The chain is built from TRBV25-1 and TRBJ2-1, with no clear D. V lost 4 bases, J lost 9 bases, and 13 bases lay in between. This CDR3 has 13 amino acids. Germline CDR1 reads MGHDK; CDR2 reads SYGVNS. The CDR3 protein is CASSGYQVGEQFF. CDR3 sequence (DNA): TGTGCCAGCAGTGGGTACCAGGTCGGTGAGCAGTTCTTC.

This clone was counted a few times. The J gene is TRBJ1-2, the V gene TRBV6-1; D is perhaps TRBD1 (6 bases). CDR1 is MNHNS and CDR2 is SASEGT in the germline V gene. CDR3 length: 12 residues. V was shortened by 7 bases and J by 2 bases, with 8 bases between the two germline ends. CDR3 DNA: TGTGCCAGCACGGACAGCAACTATGGCTACACCTTC. It translates to CASTDSNYGYTF.

A few counts support this clone. The chain joins TRBV2 to TRBJ2-1; 7 positions match TRBD1. Per the germline V gene, CDR1 is SNHLY and CDR2 is FYNNEI. V lost 6 bases to trimming and J lost 2 bases; unmatched junction nucleotides: 7. The CDR3 runs 15 residues. The CDR3: CASSETRGPYNEQFF. For the CDR3, the DNA is TGTGCCAGCAGCGAAACTAGGGGGCCCTACAATGAGCAGTTCTTC.

This clone turned up a few times. The V and J genes are TRBV21-1 and TRBJ1-1; the table's TRBD1 call for D was not verified on the DNA. TRBV21-1 is a pseudogene. This CDR3 is built from 14 residues. The CDR3 DNA reads as TGTGCCAGCAGCAAAGAACAGATGAACACTGAAGCTTTCTTT. Encoded protein: CASSKEQMNTEAFF.

The table lists this clone with a few counts. This sequence joins TRBV6-6 and TRBJ1-5; 12 bases line up with TRBD1. CDR1 is MNHNY, CDR2 SVGAGI, per germline (reference sequence). This CDR3 has 15 amino acids. The ends lost 7 bases at V and 7 bases at J; junction bases unmatched: 8. CDR3 in amino acids: CASIPGTGGRQPQHF. CDR3 coding DNA: TGTGCCAGCATTCCCGGGACAGGGGGCCGCCAGCCCCAGCATTTT.

This clone occurred a few times. This chain connects TRBV27 to TRBJ2-7; D might be TRBD2 (6 bases). CDR3 size: 18 residues. Trimming left V 5 bases short and J 0 bases short, with 23 bases between. Germline-derived CDR1 and CDR2 are MNHEY and SMNVEV (reference sequence). In DNA form, the CDR3 reads TGTGCCAGCAGTCCCCGGACTACTGTAACGGAAATCTCCTACGAGCAGTACTTC. It translates to CASSPRTTVTEISYEQYF.

This sequence joins TRBV5-1 and TRBJ1-2, with TRBD1 identical over 8 bases. Germline assignment: CDR1 SGHRS and CDR2 YFSETQ. The CDR3 spans 15 residues. Trimming took 1 base from V and 7 from J; bases not matched to a gene: 9. The CDR3 is CASSLTTGVETGYTF. CDR3 nucleotide sequence: TGCGCCAGCAGCTTGACGACAGGGGTTGAGACTGGCTACACCTTC.

The V and J genes are TRBV5-1 and TRBJ2-6, with 7 nucleotides matching TRBD1. There are 17 residues in the CDR3. The V gene end was trimmed by 1 base and the J gene end by 3 bases; junction bases not matched to a gene: 7. The germline CDR1 and CDR2 sequences are SGHRS and YFSETQ. In nucleotides, the CDR3 is TGCGCCAGCAGCTTGTGGACAGGAGTGAGTGGGGCCAACGTCCTGACTTTC. Translation gives CASSLWTGVSGANVLTF.

V gene TRBV5-1 combines with J gene TRBJ1-2; 8 nucleotides match TRBD1. In germline, CDR1 is SGHRS, CDR2 YFSETQ. The CDR3 is made up of 12 amino acids. After removal of 5 bases from V and 8 bases from J, the junction contained 5 bases not matched to a gene. In DNA, the CDR3 is TGCGCCAGCAGTCGGGACAGGAGAGGCTACACCTTC. It yields the protein CASSRDRRGYTF.

The V gene is TRBV30, the J gene TRBJ1-1; D is unclear. Germline lookup yields CDR1 GTSNPN and CDR2 SVGIG (reference sequence). Trimming stripped 3 bases from V and 0 bases from J, with 8 bases between. The CDR3 loop spans 13 amino acids. The CDR3 DNA sequence: TGTGCCTGGAGGCGAGGGCTGAACACTGAAGCTTTCTTT. This translates into CAWRRGLNTEAFF.

This clone has just a few counts. The V call is TRBV6-1, the J call TRBJ1-5; no reliable D call. In germline, CDR1 is MNHNS, CDR2 SASEGT. The CDR3 loop spans 13 amino acids. Trimming removed 5 bases at V and 3 bases at J, with 8 bases between. The CDR3 reads CASSPEVNQPQHF. CDR3 nucleotides: TGTGCCAGCAGTCCTGAGGTCAATCAGCCCCAGCATTTT.

This clone was detected only a few times. V gene TRBV5-4 combines with J gene TRBJ2-3, with D hard to call. V was cut by 0 bases and J by 2 bases, with 7 bases left in between. This CDR3 has 14 amino acids. From germline, CDR1 is SGHNT and CDR2 YYREEE (reference sequence). CDR3 bases: TGTGCCAGCAGCTTGGACAGCTACACAGATACGCAGTATTTT. Translating gives CASSLDSYTDTQYF.

V is TRBV6-1 and J is TRBJ2-4; D perhaps matches TRBD1 (6 bases). This CDR3 has 14 amino acids. Germline V gives CDR1 MNHNS, CDR2 SASEGT. V was cut by 6 bases and J by 2 bases, with 11 bases left in between. The CDR3, as DNA: TGTGCCAGCAGGGACAGCGGTACCAAAAACATTCAGTACTTC. This encodes CASRDSGTKNIQYF.

The chain combines TRBV6-5 with TRBJ2-5; a weak D match, TRBD1 (6 bases). This CDR3 has 13 residues. V lost 7 bases and J lost 9, with 18 bases in between. Germline loops: CDR1 MNHEY, CDR2 SVGAGI. CDR3 coding DNA: TGTGCCAGCAAGAGAGGAACAGGGTCGGCCCAGTACTTC. Encoded protein: CASKRGTGSAQYF.

This clone was counted only a few times. CDR3 loop: CASSEARQGFYNEQFF. In DNA, the CDR3 is TGTGCCAGCAGTGAAGCAAGACAGGGCTTCTACAATGAGCAGTTCTTC. V gene TRBV2 combines with J gene TRBJ2-1, with 7 bases identical to TRBD1. The germline V gene has CDR1 SNHLY and CDR2 FYNNEI. This CDR3 region has 16 residues. With V trimmed by 0 bases and J by 3 bases, 5 bases remained unmatched.

The chain uses TRBV4-2 and TRBJ1-1; no reliable D call. CDR3 length equals 15 residues. The germline V and J ends were trimmed by 1 base and 2 bases, with 11 bases remaining between them. Germline V CDR1 and CDR2: LGHNA, YNFKEQ. The CDR3 region has the DNA TGTGCCAGCAGCCAAGCAGTTGCATATAACACTGAAGCTTTCTTT. Protein: CASSQAVAYNTEAFF.

The chain combines TRBV7-8 with TRBJ1-5; TRBD1 is a possible D gene (6 bases). This CDR3 is 16 amino acids long. The V gene's germline CDR1 is SGHVS and CDR2 FQNEAQ. The germline V and J ends were trimmed by 5 bases and 7 bases, with 21 bases remaining between them. As DNA, the CDR3 is TGTGCCAGCAGCAAAAGCCGGATCAGGCAGGGGCAGCCCCAGCATTTT. Translating gives CASSKSRIRQGQPQHF.

The chain uses TRBV6-1 and TRBJ1-6; 7 bases agree with TRBD1. The length of the CDR3 is 15 residues. CDR1 is MNHNS and CDR2 is SASEGT in the germline V gene. Trimming took 6 bases from V and 5 from J; bases not matched to a gene: 7. CDR3: CASRPMGQNNSPLHF. CDR3 sequence (DNA): TGTGCCAGCAGGCCCATGGGACAGAATAATTCACCCCTCCACTTT.

This chain links TRBV5-1 with TRBJ2-7, with TRBD1 as a possible D gene (5 bases). Trimming shortened V by 1 base and J by 4 bases, and 12 bases separated the two germline ends. The length of the CDR3 is 14 residues. Germline CDR1 SGHRS, CDR2 YFSETQ. CDR3 bases: TGCGCCAGCAGCTTGTCCTCCCAGGGATACGAGCAGTACTTC. Amino acids: CASSLSSQGYEQYF.

In this sample, this clone turned up a few times. This chain uses TRBV6-5 with TRBJ1-5; perhaps TRBD1 as D (5 bases). Trimming shortened V by 6 bases and J by 6 bases, and 18 bases separated the two germline ends. Germline V lookup: CDR1 MNHEY, CDR2 SVGAGI. This CDR3 is built from 15 residues. CDR3 nucleotide sequence: TGTGCCAGCAGACCACACGGGCAGGGTTTTCAGCCCCAGCATTTT. As protein: CASRPHGQGFQPQHF.

This clone was detected a few times. The rearrangement uses TRBV7-9 and TRBJ2-5, with D possibly being TRBD1 (5 bases). The germline V gene has CDR1 SEHNR and CDR2 FQNEAQ (reference sequence). The CDR3 extends over 14 amino acids. With 2 bases removed from V and 1 base from J, the gap between germline ends came to 8 bases. Written as DNA, the CDR3 is TGTGCCAGCAGCTTAATGACAGTCCAAGAGACCCAGTACTTC. Encoded protein: CASSLMTVQETQYF.

The rearrangement uses TRBV5-1 and TRBJ2-7; 10 bases map to TRBD2. V gave up 3 bases and J gave up 5 bases; unmatched junction bases: 8. The V gene's germline CDR1 is SGHRS and CDR2 YFSETQ. The CDR3 totals 15 residues. CDR3 coding DNA: TGCGCCAGCAGCTCCCCTAGCGGGAGTATGCACGAGCAGTACTTC. Translating it yields CASSSPSGSMHEQYF.

This clone has only a few counts. The CDR3 sequence: CASSEAGGNYEQYF. The CDR3 nucleotides read TGTGCCAGCAGTGAGGCAGGGGGCAACTACGAGCAGTACTTC. V and J are TRBV6-1 and TRBJ2-7; TRBD1 aligns across 8 bases. CDR3 length equals 14 residues. The trim removed 3 bases at V and 3 bases at J, leaving 4 bases unmatched. Germline lookup yields CDR1 MNHNS and CDR2 SASEGT.

This clone was recorded a few times. The chain employs TRBV30 and TRBJ1-1; TRBD1 might be the D (6 bases). V lost 8 bases to trimming and J lost 7 bases, with 17 bases between them. The length of the CDR3 is 12 residues. Germline values: CDR1 GTSNPN, CDR2 SVGIG (reference sequence). The DNA of the CDR3 is TGTGCCCAGAGTAGGGGGGGCAATGAAGCTTTCTTT. Translating gives CAQSRGGNEAFF.

This clone was recorded a few times. The chain couples TRBV5-1 to TRBJ1-4, with D tentatively TRBD1 (5 bases). The length of the CDR3 is 16 residues. V shed 0 bases and J shed 7 bases, with 16 bases lying between them. CDR1 is SGHRS, CDR2 YFSETQ, per germline. CDR3 residues: CASSLGSQGSIEKLFF. The DNA of the CDR3 is TGCGCCAGCAGCTTGGGCTCCCAGGGTTCCATTGAAAAACTGTTTTTT.

This clone was found a few times. For the CDR3, the DNA is TGTGCCTGGAGTAGGCAGGGGGCTGGAAACACCATATATTTT. Its protein is CAWSRQGAGNTIYF. This chain connects TRBV30 to TRBJ1-3; 7 bases are shared with TRBD1. Germline-derived CDR1 and CDR2 are GTSNPN and SVGIG (reference sequence). V lost 2 bases to trimming and J lost 2 bases; unmatched junction nucleotides: 3. The CDR3 contains 14 residues.

In this sample, this clone turned up a few times. V is TRBV27 and J is TRBJ1-1, with D tentatively TRBD1 (6 bases). Trimming pared 4 bases from V and 5 bases from J, leaving 11 bases between. Germline CDR1 and CDR2: MNHEY and SMNVEV (reference sequence). This CDR3 comprises 13 residues. In DNA, the CDR3 is TGTGCCAGCAGTTACAGGGTAGGGACTGAAGCTTTCTTT. Its protein product is CASSYRVGTEAFF.